The clone carrying this TCR beta chain has a handful of counts. The sample originates from a study of blood T cell repertoires in COVID-19. In the study overall: Both acute and convalescent COVID-19 samples were obtained from the United States, Italy and Spain.

Here immunoSEQ multiplex PCR was the method, and the copy in TCRdb shows in-frame clones only, minus some. The sample carries more than 250,000 clones, approximately 83% recorded once. After removal of 2 bases from V and 5 bases from J, the junction contained 10 bases not matched to a gene. This CDR3 has 16 amino acids. Germline CDR1 and CDR2: MNHNS and SASEGT. Which cohort a participant joined came from the clinical history participants gave. This receptor was taken from a man aged 25-45 years who had recovered from COVID-19. The rearrangement uses TRBV6-1 and TRBJ2-7, with 9 bases identical to TRBD1. Material for sequencing was PBMCs or T cells enriched from blood (not recorded which). The CDR3: CASSEWGTGREHEQYF. The CDR3 region has the DNA TGTGCCAGCAGTGAATGGGGGACAGGGAGAGAGCACGAGCAGTACTTC.